This record concerns one TCR beta chain sequence. Profiling relied on immunoSEQ multiplex PCR, and the TCRdb table lists in-frame clones only, not all of them. The sample has around 300,000 clones; approximately 83% are singletons. This entry belongs to a study of blood T cell repertoires in COVID-19. Study-wide background: The United States, Italy and Spain provided the acute and convalescent COVID-19 samples.

What was sequenced was peripheral blood. The TCR sequence derives from a woman aged 25-40 years who had recovered from COVID-19.

The chain's CDR3 is CASSLKGQGNTIYF. CDR3 DNA: TGTGCCAGCAGTTTAAAGGGACAGGGAAACACCATATATTTT. The V gene is TRBV27, the J gene TRBJ1-3, with 7 bases matching TRBD1. The CDR3 has 14 residues. Unmatched junction bases numbered 2, after V lost 2 bases and J lost 4 bases. Germline assignment: CDR1 MNHEY and CDR2 SMNVEV (reference sequence).